Following are 27 T cell receptor beta chains from one sample sequenced in a study of blood T cell repertoires in COVID-19. The data were produced by immunoSEQ multiplex PCR, yet TCRdb's version contains in-frame clones alone and is incomplete. The table records some 300,000 clones, 88% of them present only once. The material sequenced was peripheral blood. The source of these receptors is a woman aged 30 to 39 who had recovered from COVID-19.

The chain links TRBV29-1 to TRBJ1-1, with D possibly TRBD1 on 6 matching bases. CDR1 is SQVTM and CDR2 is ANQGSEA in the germline V gene. Between the trimmed V and J ends, which lost 2 bases and 2 bases, there was a span of 12 bases. CDR3 size: 14 residues. The CDR3 sequence is CSVEKGGSNTEAFF. The CDR3 coding sequence is TGCAGCGTTGAAAAGGGGGGGAGTAACACTGAAGCTTTCTTT. Using reference TRBV29-1 and TRBJ1-1 for the parts outside the CDR3, the full variable domain is SAVISQKPSRDICQRGTSLTIQCQVDSQVTMMFWYRQQPGQSLTLIATANQGSEATYESGFVIDKFPISRPNLTFSTLTVSNMSPEDSSIYLCSVEKGGSNTEAFFGQGTRLTVV.

This chain uses TRBV9 with TRBJ2-3; 7 positions match TRBD2. The CDR3 contains 15 residues. Germline V gene sequence: CDR1 SGDLS, CDR2 YYNGEE. V lost 4 bases to trimming and J lost 3 bases; unmatched junction nucleotides: 8. The CDR3 is CASSRRGLETDTQYF. As DNA, the CDR3 is TGTGCCAGCAGCAGACGTGGACTAGAAACAGATACGCAGTATTTT. Complete variable domain (other parts from reference TRBV9 and TRBJ2-3): DSGVTQTPKHLITATGQRVTLRCSPRSGDLSVYWYQQSLDQGLQFLIQYYNGEERAKGNILERFSAQQFPDLHSELNLSSLELGDSALYFCASSRRGLETDTQYFGPGTRLTVL.

This clone has just a few counts. The genes are TRBV7-9 and TRBJ1-4, with D hard to call. CDR3 length equals 14 residues. In germline, CDR1 is SEHNR, CDR2 FQNEAQ (reference sequence). V was cut by 5 bases and J by 0 bases, with 7 bases left in between. The CDR3 protein is CASSTGTTNEKLFF. In nucleotides, the CDR3 is TGTGCCAGCAGCACCGGGACAACTAATGAAAAACTGTTTTTT.

The chain employs TRBV3-1 (or the pseudogene TRBV3-2) and TRBJ2-3; TRBD1 matches 8 bases. The CDR3 has 13 residues. Trimming took 1 base from V and 11 from J; bases not matched to a gene: 5. The germline V gene has CDR1 LGHDT and CDR2 YNNKEL (reference sequence). In DNA, the CDR3 is TGTGCCAGCAGCCAAGGGACAGGGATAGGGCAGTATTTT. Its translation: CASSQGTGIGQYF.

The chain is built from TRBV14 and TRBJ1-4; tentatively, D is TRBD1 (6 bases). V gave up 4 bases and J gave up 8 bases, with 14 bases separating them. CDR3 length: 14 residues. CDR1 is SGHDN and CDR2 is FVKESK in the germline V gene. The CDR3 bases are TGTGCCAGCAGCCCCGGCAGGGGTGAGGAAAAACTGTTTTTT. Its translation is CASSPGRGEEKLFF.

The V call is TRBV7-3, the J call TRBJ2-1; 8 bases are a match to TRBD1. V lost 4 bases, J lost 5 bases, and 10 bases stayed unmatched. CDR3 length: 16 residues. CDR1 and CDR2 (germline): SGHTA, FQGTGA. CDR3 protein: CASSSGTGHGHNEQFF. CDR3 sequence (DNA): TGTGCCAGCAGCTCGGGGACAGGACACGGTCACAATGAGCAGTTCTTC.

This clone was seen once. The chain combines TRBV19 with TRBJ2-6; no clear D gene. The V gene lost 3 bases and the J gene lost 0 bases, with 9 bases spanning the gap. The CDR3 sequence is 16 residues long. Germline V CDR1 and CDR2: LNHDA, SQIVND (reference sequence). The CDR3 DNA is TGTGCCAGTAGTATCCACGACTTCTCTGGGGCCAACGTCCTGACTTTC. It is translated as CASSIHDFSGANVLTF.

This clone has ten or more counts. This CDR3 reads CASGSGLGGAFF. The DNA for the CDR3 is TGTGCCAGCGGATCAGGGTTGGGGGGGGCTTTCTTT. V usage is TRBV5-4 and J usage is TRBJ1-1; a possible D gene is TRBD1 (5 bases). The CDR3 is 12 residues long. The germline V and J ends were trimmed by 7 bases and 11 bases, with 18 bases remaining between them. Germline values: CDR1 SGHNT, CDR2 YYREEE (reference sequence).

This clone has a single count. The chain joins TRBV18 to TRBJ2-3; possibly TRBD1 for D (5 bases). This CDR3 is built from 15 residues. The germline V and J ends were trimmed by 2 bases and 4 bases, with 13 bases remaining between them. CDR1 and CDR2 (germline): KGHSH, LQKENI. The CDR3 region has the DNA TGTGCCAGCTCACCATCCAGGGCCTCGGCAGATACGCAGTATTTT. Residues: CASSPSRASADTQYF.

CDR3 nucleotide sequence: TGTGCCAGCAGAGTCCCAGTAGGGGTAACTAGCACAGATACGCAGTATTTT. Translation gives CASRVPVGVTSTDTQYF. The chain couples TRBV6-8 to TRBJ2-3; weak D call: TRBD1 (5 bases). There are 17 residues in the CDR3. CDR1 MNHGY and CDR2 SAAAGT come from the germline V gene. Trimming cost V 6 bases and J 0 bases, with 19 bases left between them.

This sequence joins TRBV30 and TRBJ1-5; a weak D match, TRBD1 (5 bases). The CDR3 length is 13 residues. V was trimmed by 3 bases and J by 7 bases, leaving 13 bases between them. Germline assignment: CDR1 GTSNPN and CDR2 SVGIG (reference sequence). CDR3 sequence (DNA): TGTGCCTGGAGCGCAGACAGCATCCAGCCCCAGCATTTT. It specifies CAWSADSIQPQHF. The full variable domain, in which reference TRBV30 and TRBJ1-5 provide the parts outside the CDR3, is SQTIHQWPATLVQPVGSPLSLECTVEGTSNPNLYWYRQAAGRGLQLLFYSVGIGQISSEVPQNLSASRPQDRQFILSSKKLLLSDSGFYLCAWSADSIQPQHFGDGTRLSIL.

This clone appeared a single time. V and J are TRBV7-3 and TRBJ2-5; no definite D call. The germline CDR1 and CDR2 sequences are SGHTA and FQGTGA. V lost 5 bases and J lost 0, with 10 bases in between. CDR3 length: 14 amino acids. CDR3 DNA sequence: TGTGCCAGCAGCCCAGCAGGCCACCAAGAGACCCAGTACTTC. It encodes CASSPAGHQETQYF.

J is TRBJ1-1 and V is TRBV19, with 12 bases identical to TRBD1. From germline, CDR1 is LNHDA and CDR2 SQIVND (reference sequence). The CDR3 spans 16 residues. Germline trimming cut 5 bases from V and 1 base from J; bases unmatched to any gene: 5. The CDR3 coding sequence is TGTGCCAGTAGTCCGGGGACAGGGGGCGGGAACACTGAAGCTTTCTTT. Its protein product is CASSPGTGGGNTEAFF.

Comments on this clone: Other nucleotide sequences in the sample specify the same CDR3. The chain employs TRBV7-3 and TRBJ2-2, with 8 bases that match TRBD1. The CDR3 loop spans 14 amino acids. Trimming at V came to 6 bases and at J to 1 base, leaving 1 base not matched to a gene. CDR1 is SGHTA, CDR2 FQGTGA, per germline. The CDR3 loop is CASRGTGNTGELFF. In nucleotides, the CDR3 is TGTGCCAGCAGGGGGACAGGGAACACCGGGGAGCTGTTTTTT.

V usage is TRBV3-1 (or the pseudogene TRBV3-2) and J usage is TRBJ2-1; D unclear. The V gene's germline CDR1 is LGHDT and CDR2 YNNKEL (reference sequence). The CDR3 is 16 residues long. The V gene lost 4 bases and the J gene lost 0 bases, with 13 bases spanning the gap. CDR3 protein: CASSPEVSSSYNEQFF. Written as DNA, the CDR3 is TGTGCCAGCAGCCCAGAAGTTTCCAGCTCCTACAATGAGCAGTTCTTC.

The rearrangement links TRBV2 to TRBJ2-3, with 9 bases matching TRBD2. This CDR3 spans 15 amino acids. With V trimmed by 1 base and J by 3 bases, 2 bases remained unmatched. Germline-derived CDR1 and CDR2 are SNHLY and FYNNEI. The CDR3 region is CASSEEAGGTDTQYF. The CDR3 DNA sequence: TGTGCCAGCAGTGAAGAGGCGGGGGGGACAGATACGCAGTATTTT.

Notes on this clone: This sample also contains other DNA sequences that code for the same CDR3. The chain links TRBV11-3 to TRBJ1-1; D is undetermined. The CDR3 spans 13 residues. V was clipped by 2 bases and J by 2 bases, with 6 bases between them. The V gene's germline CDR1 is SGHNT and CDR2 YENEEA. The chain's CDR3 is CASSLNRNTEAFF. The CDR3 DNA is TGTGCCAGCAGCTTAAACAGAAACACTGAAGCTTTCTTT.

The gene calls are TRBV7-2 and TRBJ2-7; D remains unclear. Trimming left V 5 bases short and J 2 bases short, with 7 bases between. The CDR3 has 12 residues. Looked up from germline, CDR1 is SGHTA and CDR2 is FQGNSA. This CDR3 is CASSMRPYEQYF. The CDR3 coding sequence is TGTGCCAGCAGCATGAGGCCCTACGAGCAGTACTTC.

This chain links TRBV2 with TRBJ1-5, with 8 bases fitting TRBD1. Losses at the gene ends were 7 bases for V and 5 bases for J; bases not matched to a gene: 4. Germline assignment: CDR1 SNHLY and CDR2 FYNNEI. The CDR3 sequence is 13 residues long. CDR3 residues: CASKDREDQPQHF. The CDR3 DNA reads as TGTGCCAGCAAGGACAGGGAAGATCAGCCCCAGCATTTT. Full variable domain (rest looked up from reference TRBV2 and TRBJ1-5): EPEVTQTPSHQVTQMGQEVILRCVPISNHLYFYWYRQILGQKVEFLVSFYNNEISEKSEIFDDQFSVERPDGSNFTLKIRSTKLEDSAMYFCASKDREDQPQHFGDGTRLSIL.

The J gene is TRBJ1-5, the V gene TRBV9, with a possible D match to TRBD1 (6 bases). The CDR3 sequence is 15 residues long. Germline loops: CDR1 SGDLS, CDR2 YYNGEE. Trimming shortened V by 0 bases and J by 4 bases, and 11 bases separated the two germline ends. CDR3 protein: CASSVEGQLNQPQHF. The CDR3 DNA is TGTGCCAGCAGCGTAGAAGGACAGCTTAATCAGCCCCAGCATTTT.

V usage is TRBV5-1 and J usage is TRBJ2-2, with TRBD2 identical over 7 bases. The germline V gene has CDR1 SGHRS and CDR2 YFSETQ. The CDR3 runs 15 residues. V lost 1 base, J lost 2 bases, and 2 bases stayed unmatched. The CDR3 spells CASSLLADNTGELFF. CDR3 nucleotide sequence: TGCGCCAGCAGCTTGCTAGCGGACAACACCGGGGAGCTGTTTTTT.

The rearrangement joins TRBV3-1 (or the pseudogene TRBV3-2) to TRBJ2-7; the match to TRBD2 covers 7 bases. V was clipped by 4 bases and J by 3 bases; unmatched bases: 24. CDR1 is LGHDT, CDR2 YNNKEL, per germline (reference sequence). The CDR3 extends over 20 amino acids. The CDR3 DNA sequence: TGTGCCAGCAGCCCCCAAAGGGCCCCCGCGGTTCTTCGGGAGGTCTACGAGCAGTACTTC. This gives the protein CASSPQRAPAVLREVYEQYF.

The chain carries TRBV7-2 and TRBJ2-1; TRBD2 aligns across 11 bases. This CDR3 spans 15 amino acids. Germline-derived CDR1 and CDR2 are SGHTA and FQGNSA. Trimming took 2 bases from V and 6 from J; bases not matched to a gene: 3. The CDR3, as DNA: TGTGCCAGCAGCTTATGGCTAGCGGGAGGCAATGAGCAGTTCTTC. Its protein product is CASSLWLAGGNEQFF. Supplemented by reference TRBV7-2 and TRBJ2-1, the full variable domain reads GAGVSQSPSNKVTEKGKDVELRCDPISGHTALYWYRQSLGQGLEFLIYFQGNSAPDKSGLPSDRFSAERTGGSVSTLTIQRTQQEDSAVYLCASSLWLAGGNEQFFGPGTRLTVL.

V and J are TRBV7-2 and TRBJ2-7, with TRBD2 identical over 11 bases. V lost 1 base, J lost 0 bases, and 5 bases stayed unmatched. Looked up from germline, CDR1 is SGHTA and CDR2 is FQGNSA. The length of the CDR3 is 17 residues. The CDR3 protein is CASSLVSGGASSYEQYF. The CDR3, as DNA: TGTGCCAGCAGCTTAGTTAGCGGGGGGGCATCCTCCTACGAGCAGTACTTC.

V is TRBV12-3 or TRBV12-4 and J is TRBJ2-7; perhaps TRBD1 as D (7 bases). This CDR3 has 13 amino acids. V lost 5 bases, J lost 6 bases, and 14 bases lay in between. CDR3 sequence reads: CASSAYRGGEQYF. CDR3 coding DNA: TGTGCCAGCAGTGCGTACAGGGGAGGCGAGCAGTACTTC.

This chain uses TRBV18 with TRBJ1-6, with unresolved D. The CDR3 runs to 14 residues. The germline CDR1 and CDR2 sequences are KGHSH and LQKENI. V lost 2 bases and J lost 9, with 11 bases in between. DNA for the CDR3: TGTGCCAGCTCACCAGTGGTTACTGTTTCACCCCTCCACTTT. It is translated as CASSPVVTVSPLHF. The full variable domain, its missing parts supplied by reference TRBV18 and TRBJ1-6, is NAGVMQNPRHLVRRRGQEARLRCSPMKGHSHVYWYRQLPEEGLKFMVYLQKENIIDESGMPKERFSAEFPKEGPSILRIQQVVRGDSAAYFCASSPVVTVSPLHFGNGTRLTVT.

J is TRBJ1-5 and V is TRBV19; D is unclear. Trimming shortened V by 3 bases and J by 6 bases, and 12 bases separated the two germline ends. The V gene's germline CDR1 is LNHDA and CDR2 SQIVND (reference sequence). CDR3 length: 14 amino acids. The CDR3 region has the DNA TGTGCCAGTAGTATCTATGGGGAGGTTCAGCCCCAGCATTTT. As protein: CASSIYGEVQPQHF.